These T cell receptor beta chains were read from a single sample in a study of T cells after yellow fever vaccination. In TCRdb, the 5' RACE reads were re-called with MiXCR into one record per CDR3 protein. Here the sample spans a few hundred thousand distinct CDR3 sequences, approximately 4% being singletons. The specimen was PBMCs, collected 5 days after the yellow fever booster vaccination. The receptors shown here come from a man between 18 and 29 years old who received the YFV17D yellow fever vaccine. CDR3s include the opening cysteine and the closing phenylalanine or tryptophan. The order of the fields is V gene, J gene, CDR3 protein.

v_call: TRBV7-2
j_call: TRBJ2-5
cdr3_aa: CASSAGTDQETQYF

v_call: TRBV20-1
j_call: TRBJ2-3
cdr3_aa: CSAGDGFAGVGDTQYF

v_call: TRBV29-1
j_call: TRBJ2-7
cdr3_aa: CSVGGTGDYEQYF

v_call: TRBV5-1
j_call: TRBJ2-1
cdr3_aa: CASSSISSYNEQFF

v_call: TRBV20-1
j_call: TRBJ1-2
cdr3_aa: CSATGTVNYGYTF

v_call: TRBV3-1
j_call: TRBJ2-5
cdr3_aa: CASSQEVLAGVETQYF

v_call: TRBV7-9
j_call: TRBJ2-6
cdr3_aa: CASSSAARDRGLSGANVLTF

v_call: TRBV2
j_call: TRBJ1-5
cdr3_aa: CASSEGLGYQPQHF

v_call: TRBV7-8
j_call: TRBJ2-1
cdr3_aa: CASKEGRGAKNEQFF

v_call: TRBV7-9
j_call: TRBJ2-2
cdr3_aa: CASSLEPRTHITGELFF

v_call: TRBV7-8
j_call: TRBJ1-2
cdr3_aa: CASSTRDPRYGYTF